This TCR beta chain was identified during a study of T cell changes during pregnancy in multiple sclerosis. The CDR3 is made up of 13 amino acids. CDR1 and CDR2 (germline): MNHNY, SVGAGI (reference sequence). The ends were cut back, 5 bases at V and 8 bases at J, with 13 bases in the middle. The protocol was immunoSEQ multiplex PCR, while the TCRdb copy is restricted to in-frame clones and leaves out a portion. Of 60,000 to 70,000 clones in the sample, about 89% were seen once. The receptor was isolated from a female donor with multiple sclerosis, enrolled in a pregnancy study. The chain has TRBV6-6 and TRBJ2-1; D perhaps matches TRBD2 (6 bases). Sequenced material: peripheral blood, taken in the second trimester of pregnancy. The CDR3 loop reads CASSVEGRDEQFF. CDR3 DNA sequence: TGTGCCAGCAGTGTGGAGGGCCGCGATGAGCAGTTCTTC.